The TCR beta chain described here comes from a study of blood T cell repertoires in COVID-19. The CDR3 is 18 residues long. Per the germline V gene, CDR1 is KGHSH and CDR2 is LQKENI. V lost 3 bases and J 2 bases, leaving 22 bases between the germline ends. In terms of age and location, participants ranged from roughly 18 to 100 years and lived in about two dozen US areas. The data were produced by immunoSEQ multiplex PCR, yet TCRdb's version contains in-frame clones alone and is incomplete. The repertoire consists of around 62,000 clones, with more than 75% occurring once and the leading ten covering 10%.

The receptor's source is a woman aged 40 to 49 who had recovered from COVID-19. The V gene is TRBV18, the J gene TRBJ1-2, with a tentative D call TRBD1 (5 bases). Material for sequencing was PBMCs or T cells enriched from blood (not recorded which). The CDR3 here is CASSPLGGAVSPNYGYTF. The CDR3, as DNA: TGTGCCAGCTCACCCCTCGGCGGGGCAGTTTCCCCAAACTATGGCTACACCTTC.